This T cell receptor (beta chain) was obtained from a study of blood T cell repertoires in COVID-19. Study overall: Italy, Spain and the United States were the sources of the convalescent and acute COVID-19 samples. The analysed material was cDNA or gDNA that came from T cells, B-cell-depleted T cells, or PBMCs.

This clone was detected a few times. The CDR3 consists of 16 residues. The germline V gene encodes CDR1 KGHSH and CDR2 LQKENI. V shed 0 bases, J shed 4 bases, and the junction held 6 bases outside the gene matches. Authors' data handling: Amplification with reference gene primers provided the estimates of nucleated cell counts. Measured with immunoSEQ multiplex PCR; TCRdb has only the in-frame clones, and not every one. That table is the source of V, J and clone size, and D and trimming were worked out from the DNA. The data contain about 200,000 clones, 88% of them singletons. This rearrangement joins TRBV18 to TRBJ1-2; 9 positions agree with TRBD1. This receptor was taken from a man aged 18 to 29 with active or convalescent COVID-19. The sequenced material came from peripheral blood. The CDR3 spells CASSPPIGTGIYGYTF. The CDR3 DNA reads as TGTGCCAGCTCACCACCGATCGGGACAGGGATCTATGGCTACACCTTC.